The clone carrying this T cell receptor (beta chain) was picked up one time. This specimen belongs to a study of blood T cell repertoires in COVID-19. Study summary: Both acute and convalescent COVID-19 samples were obtained from the United States, Italy and Spain. Nucleic acid was either cDNA or gDNA, and it came from T cells, B-cell-depleted T cells, or PBMCs.

Followed over time, Seattle patients had been enrolled while infection was active. Authors' analysis steps: How many nucleated cells were present was estimated from reference gene primer amplification. TCRdb's copy holds only in-frame clones and misses some; the assay was immunoSEQ multiplex PCR. V, J and clone size were drawn from that table, and D and trimming were deduced from the DNA. The table lists fewer than 450,000 clones, around nine tenths of them singletons. The source material was peripheral blood. The receptor was derived from a woman aged 65 to 85 with COVID-19, enrolled during active disease.

The CDR3 nucleotides read TGTGCCAGCAGCTTAGGGGGGGGAGGCTCCTACGAGCAGTACTTC. Translating it yields CASSLGGGGSYEQYF. The chain combines TRBV7-6 with TRBJ2-7; TRBD2 aligns across 7 bases. V lost 1 base and J lost 0; bases outside the gene matches: 3. Germline-derived CDR1 and CDR2 are SGHVS and FNYEAQ. The CDR3 has 15 residues.